Listed below are T cell receptor beta chains from one sample, sequenced in a study of T cell clonotyping in hematopoietic cell transplantation. The protocol was immunoSEQ multiplex PCR, while the TCRdb copy is restricted to in-frame clones and leaves out a portion. The sample includes roughly 9,800 clones, about half of them seen just once. Sequenced here: peripheral blood mononuclear cells, sampled 100 days after allogeneic stem cell transplant. These receptors came from a female patient aged 50-60 years who had an allogeneic stem cell transplant from an unrelated donor, so the T cells may come from the graft donor. Some clones in this sample may be carry-over from other donors' samples. CDR3s include the opening cysteine and the closing phenylalanine or tryptophan. The order of the fields is V gene, J gene, D gene, clone size, CDR3 protein, CDR3 DNA. A D gene is named only where the DNA matches it firmly. A clone size is listed for some rows: how often the clone was seen (once, few, many), or a class if it is expanded.

v_gene: TRBV27; j_gene: TRBJ2-7; d_gene: .; abundance: .; CDR3aa: CASGTYEQYF; CDR3nt: TGTGCCAGCGGGACCTACGAGCAGTACTTC
v_gene: TRBV7-2; j_gene: TRBJ2-6; d_gene: .; abundance: few; CDR3aa: CASSFSRGSGANVLTF; CDR3nt: TGTGCCAGCAGCTTCTCCAGGGGCTCTGGGGCCAACGTCCTGACTTTC
v_gene: TRBV30; j_gene: TRBJ1-5; d_gene: .; abundance: .; CDR3aa: CAWSVQGDQPQHF; CDR3nt: TGTGCCTGGAGTGTACAAGGGGATCAGCCCCAGCATTTT
v_gene: TRBV10-3; j_gene: TRBJ2-5; d_gene: .; abundance: few; CDR3aa: CAISDGYQETQYF; CDR3nt: TGTGCCATCAGTGACGGATACCAAGAGACCCAGTACTTC
v_gene: TRBV30; j_gene: TRBJ1-5; d_gene: .; abundance: .; CDR3aa: CAWSHTARGNQPQHF; CDR3nt: TGTGCCTGGAGTCATACAGCGAGGGGCAATCAGCCCCAGCATTTT
v_gene: TRBV30; j_gene: TRBJ1-3; d_gene: .; abundance: medium-sized; CDR3aa: CAWRLAGNTIYF; CDR3nt: TGTGCCTGGAGGTTAGCCGGAAACACCATATATTTT
v_gene: TRBV29-1; j_gene: TRBJ2-6; d_gene: .; abundance: .; CDR3aa: CSIQDSGANVLTF; CDR3nt: TGCAGCATACAAGACTCTGGGGCCAACGTCCTGACTTTC
v_gene: TRBV9; j_gene: TRBJ1-2; d_gene: .; abundance: few; CDR3aa: CASSGLRRQGGYTF; CDR3nt: TGTGCCAGCAGCGGTTTACGGCGCCAGGGTGGCTACACCTTC
v_gene: TRBV30; j_gene: TRBJ2-5; d_gene: .; abundance: .; CDR3aa: CAWSPQETQYF; CDR3nt: TGTGCCTGGAGTCCCCAAGAGACCCAGTACTTC
v_gene: TRBV28; j_gene: TRBJ1-2; d_gene: .; abundance: .; CDR3aa: CASSSLSGLDGSGYTF; CDR3nt: TGTGCCAGCAGTTCGCTTTCAGGTTTGGACGGCTCTGGCTACACCTTC
v_gene: TRBV7-2; j_gene: TRBJ1-6; d_gene: .; abundance: few; CDR3aa: CASSFSASRDNSPLHF; CDR3nt: TGTGCCAGCAGCTTTAGCGCCTCCAGGGATAATTCACCCCTCCACTTT
v_gene: TRBV6-5; j_gene: TRBJ1-5; d_gene: .; abundance: few; CDR3aa: CASSTPNQPQHF; CDR3nt: TGTGCCAGCAGTACCCCCAATCAGCCCCAGCATTTT
v_gene: TRBV25-1; j_gene: TRBJ1-2; d_gene: TRBD1; abundance: once; CDR3aa: CASSVQSTGVEGYTF; CDR3nt: TGTGCCAGCAGTGTACAATCGACAGGGGTAGAGGGCTACACCTTC
v_gene: TRBV5-4; j_gene: TRBJ2-7; d_gene: TRBD1; abundance: .; CDR3aa: CASSTGQGQTGEQYF; CDR3nt: TGTGCCAGCAGCACCGGACAGGGCCAGACGGGCGAGCAGTACTTC
v_gene: TRBV28; j_gene: TRBJ2-7; d_gene: TRBD1; abundance: few; CDR3aa: CASSVGQGYEQYF; CDR3nt: TGTGCCAGCAGTGTGGGACAGGGCTACGAGCAGTACTTC
v_gene: TRBV5-6; j_gene: TRBJ2-7; d_gene: TRBD2; abundance: .; CDR3aa: CASSLLSASGRLHEQYF; CDR3nt: TGTGCCAGCAGCTTGCTCTCTGCTAGCGGGAGGCTCCACGAGCAGTACTTC
v_gene: TRBV30; j_gene: TRBJ1-1; d_gene: .; abundance: .; CDR3aa: CAWANRAEAFF; CDR3nt: TGTGCCTGGGCTAACAGGGCTGAAGCTTTCTTT